The T cell receptor (beta chain) described here comes from a study of T cells in Graves' hyperthyroidism and ophthalmopathy. Study as a whole: Once the initial diagnosis was made, peripheral blood was obtained before any treatment.

Newly diagnosed hyperthyroidism, duration under 2 months, in patients aged 18 to 65. A roughly 9.7 ml volume of fresh peripheral blood provided the PBMCs. This clonotype has at least ten counts. The germline CDR1 and CDR2 sequences are DFQATT and SNEGSKA (reference sequence). V was clipped by 1 base and J by 3 bases, with 7 bases between them. The CDR3 loop spans 13 amino acids. Amplified TCR beta CDR3 regions came from RNA transcripts. TCR CDR3 regions were first amplified by RT-PCR with HTBI primers. Each CDR3 protein gets one entry after TCRdb re-called the multiplex PCR reads with MiXCR. The data show around 600,000 distinct CDR3 sequences, around 16% seen once.

Specimen: blood. This clonotype was sampled from a woman aged 25 to 39 with Graves' hyperthyroidism. This chain joins TRBV20-1 and TRBJ1-5; no definite D call. CDR3 DNA sequence: TGCAGTGCTAGAGTGGGAACCAATCAGCCCCAGCATTTT. Amino acid sequence: CSARVGTNQPQHF.